This T cell receptor (beta chain) is drawn from a study of PD-L1 blockade in urothelial cancer. Study-wide context: Researchers looked at the blood 3 weeks (second dose) and 6 weeks after treatment began.

TCRdb keeps only in-frame clones here, not all; method: immunoSEQ multiplex PCR. The repertoire holds some 41,000 clones, with more than 75% as singletons. This CDR3 comprises 16 residues. Germline V gene lookup returns CDR1 MNHEY and CDR2 SVGAGI. Deletions cut 4 bases from V and 3 bases from J, with 13 bases between. The clonotype comes from a woman in her sixties or seventies with urothelial cancer. This chain connects TRBV6-5 to TRBJ1-6; unclear D gene. The sequenced sample was PBMCs, obtained around atezolizumab (anti-PD-L1) treatment. The CDR3 here is CASSLSFSGYNSPLHF. The CDR3 nucleotides are TGTGCCAGCAGTTTATCCTTTAGCGGCTATAATTCACCCCTCCACTTT.